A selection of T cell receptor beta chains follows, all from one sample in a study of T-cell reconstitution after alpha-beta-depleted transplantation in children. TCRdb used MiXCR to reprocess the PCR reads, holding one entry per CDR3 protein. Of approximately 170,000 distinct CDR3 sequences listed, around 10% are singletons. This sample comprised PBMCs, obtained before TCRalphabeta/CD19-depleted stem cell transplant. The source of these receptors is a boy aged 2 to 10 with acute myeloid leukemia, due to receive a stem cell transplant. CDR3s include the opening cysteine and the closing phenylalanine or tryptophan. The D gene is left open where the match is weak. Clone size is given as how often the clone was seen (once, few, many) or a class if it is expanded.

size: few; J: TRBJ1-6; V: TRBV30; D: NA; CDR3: CAWSGGRFNSPLHF; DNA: TGTGCCTGGAGTGGTGGTCGGTTCAATTCACCCCTCCACTTT
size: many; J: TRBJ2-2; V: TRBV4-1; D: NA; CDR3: CASSQVAEHTGELFF; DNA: TGCGCCAGCAGCCAAGTTGCAGAACACACCGGGGAGCTGTTTTTT
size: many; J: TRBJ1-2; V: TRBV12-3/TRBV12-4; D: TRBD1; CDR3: CASTPGQGFGYTF; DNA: TGTGCCAGCACCCCGGGACAGGGGTTTGGCTACACCTTC
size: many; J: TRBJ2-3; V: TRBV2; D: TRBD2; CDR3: CASSELREGRDTQYF; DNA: TGTGCCAGCAGTGAATTGCGGGAGGGCCGAGATACGCAGTATTTT
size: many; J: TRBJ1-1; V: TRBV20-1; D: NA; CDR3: CSANRLGSTEAFF; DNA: TGCAGTGCTAACAGACTGGGAAGCACTGAAGCTTTCTTT
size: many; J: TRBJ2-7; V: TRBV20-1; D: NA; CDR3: CSAQDRGLKNEQYF; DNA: TGCAGTGCTCAAGACCGGGGGCTAAAAAACGAGCAGTACTTC
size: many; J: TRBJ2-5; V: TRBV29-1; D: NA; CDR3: CSGTGAPETQYF; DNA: TGCAGCGGAACCGGGGCCCCCGAGACCCAGTACTTC
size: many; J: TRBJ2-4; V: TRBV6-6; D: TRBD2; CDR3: CASSPTSGNIQYF; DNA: TGTGCCAGCAGTCCGACTAGCGGAAACATTCAGTACTTC
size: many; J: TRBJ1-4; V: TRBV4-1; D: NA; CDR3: CASSQDSTGYNEKLFF; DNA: TGCGCCAGCAGCCAAGATTCGACAGGATATAATGAAAAACTGTTTTTT
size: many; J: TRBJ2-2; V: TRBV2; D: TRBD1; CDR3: CASSGPEGASGELFF; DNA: TGTGCCAGCAGCGGCCCAGAGGGGGCGTCCGGGGAGCTGTTTTTT
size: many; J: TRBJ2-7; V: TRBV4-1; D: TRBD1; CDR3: CASSQEGTGTAYEQYF; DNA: TGCGCCAGCAGCCAAGAGGGAACCGGGACAGCATACGAGCAGTACTTC
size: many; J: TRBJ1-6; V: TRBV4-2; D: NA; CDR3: CASSQDRGEAYNSPLHF; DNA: TGTGCCAGCAGCCAAGACAGGGGCGAGGCCTATAATTCACCCCTCCACTTT
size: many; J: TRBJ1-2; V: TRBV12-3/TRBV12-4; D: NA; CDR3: CASSPPTSAGYTF; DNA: TGTGCCAGCAGCCCACCGACTTCGGCTGGCTACACCTTC
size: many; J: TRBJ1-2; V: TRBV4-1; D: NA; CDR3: CASSQDRPYNGYTF; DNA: TGCGCCAGCAGCCAAGATAGACCCTATAATGGCTACACCTTC
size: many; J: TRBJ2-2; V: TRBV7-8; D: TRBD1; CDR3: CASSWTGGNTGELFF; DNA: TGTGCCAGCAGCTGGACAGGGGGAAACACCGGGGAGCTGTTTTTT
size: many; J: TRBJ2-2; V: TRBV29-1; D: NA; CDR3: CSAVAGPGNTGELFF; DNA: TGCAGCGCTGTTGCGGGGCCAGGGAATACCGGGGAGCTGTTTTTT
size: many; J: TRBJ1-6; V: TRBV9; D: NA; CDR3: CASSADGNSPLHF; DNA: TGTGCCAGCAGCGCGGACGGTAATTCACCCCTCCACTTT
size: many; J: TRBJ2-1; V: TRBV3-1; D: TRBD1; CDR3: CASSQEGRDRGRNEQFF; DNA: TGTGCCAGCAGCCAAGAAGGCCGGGACAGGGGGAGGAATGAGCAGTTCTTC
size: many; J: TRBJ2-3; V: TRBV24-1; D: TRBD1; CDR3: CATSRQGAGTDTQYF; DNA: TGTGCCACCAGTCGACAGGGGGCAGGCACAGATACGCAGTATTTT
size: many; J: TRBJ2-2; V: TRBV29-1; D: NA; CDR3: CSVDDRQGGGTGELFF; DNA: TGCAGCGTTGATGATCGGCAGGGGGGAGGCACCGGGGAGCTGTTTTTT
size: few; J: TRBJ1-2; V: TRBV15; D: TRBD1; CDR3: CATSRGTGSYGYTF; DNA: TGTGCCACCAGCAGAGGGACAGGGAGCTATGGCTACACCTTC
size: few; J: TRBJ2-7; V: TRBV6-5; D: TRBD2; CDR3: CASSTRLAGNYEQYF; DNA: TGTGCCAGCAGTACCCGACTAGCGGGTAACTACGAGCAGTACTTC